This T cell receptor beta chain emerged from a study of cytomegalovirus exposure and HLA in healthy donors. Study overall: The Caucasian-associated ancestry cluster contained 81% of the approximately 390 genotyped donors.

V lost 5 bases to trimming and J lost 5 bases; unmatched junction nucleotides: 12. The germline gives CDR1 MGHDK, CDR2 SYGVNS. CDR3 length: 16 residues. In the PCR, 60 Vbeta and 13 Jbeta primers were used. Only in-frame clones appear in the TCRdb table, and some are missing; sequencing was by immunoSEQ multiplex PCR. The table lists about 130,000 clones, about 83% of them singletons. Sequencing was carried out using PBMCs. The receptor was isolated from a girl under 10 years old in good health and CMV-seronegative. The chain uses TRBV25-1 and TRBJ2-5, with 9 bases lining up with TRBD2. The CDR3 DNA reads TGTGCCAGCAGTTCGCCCTCCGGGACTAGCATGGAGACCCAGTACTTC. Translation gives CASSSPSGTSMETQYF.